This T cell receptor beta chain was identified in a study of T cells in Graves' hyperthyroidism and ophthalmopathy. Amplified TCR beta CDR3 regions came from RNA transcripts. The HTBI primer set was used in a first-round RT-PCR of the TCR CDR3. From the multiplex PCR reads, TCRdb called clonotypes with MiXCR, one entry per CDR3 protein. The repertoire holds a few hundred thousand distinct CDR3 sequences, with about a sixth as singletons. Diagnoses were established using clinical symptoms, serum thyroxine and TRAb, thyroid ultrasound and orbital computed tomography. This CDR3 has 15 amino acids. CDR1 is SEHNR and CDR2 is FQNEAQ in the germline V gene (reference sequence). V lost 7 bases, J lost 3 bases, and 17 bases lay in between.

The receptor's source is a woman in her forties with Graves' ophthalmopathy. The V call is TRBV7-9, the J call TRBJ2-3; maybe TRBD1 (5 bases). Sample: blood. The CDR3, as DNA: TGTGCCAGCACCGCCTGGCAGGGTAGTACAGATACGCAGTATTTT. Protein product: CASTAWQGSTDTQYF. Supplemented by reference TRBV7-9 and TRBJ2-3, the full variable domain reads DTGVSQNPRHKITKRGQNVTFRCDPISEHNRLYWYRQTLGQGPEFLTYFQNEAQLEKSRLLSDRFSAERPKGSFSTLEIQRTEQGDSAMYLCASTAWQGSTDTQYFGPGTRLTVL.